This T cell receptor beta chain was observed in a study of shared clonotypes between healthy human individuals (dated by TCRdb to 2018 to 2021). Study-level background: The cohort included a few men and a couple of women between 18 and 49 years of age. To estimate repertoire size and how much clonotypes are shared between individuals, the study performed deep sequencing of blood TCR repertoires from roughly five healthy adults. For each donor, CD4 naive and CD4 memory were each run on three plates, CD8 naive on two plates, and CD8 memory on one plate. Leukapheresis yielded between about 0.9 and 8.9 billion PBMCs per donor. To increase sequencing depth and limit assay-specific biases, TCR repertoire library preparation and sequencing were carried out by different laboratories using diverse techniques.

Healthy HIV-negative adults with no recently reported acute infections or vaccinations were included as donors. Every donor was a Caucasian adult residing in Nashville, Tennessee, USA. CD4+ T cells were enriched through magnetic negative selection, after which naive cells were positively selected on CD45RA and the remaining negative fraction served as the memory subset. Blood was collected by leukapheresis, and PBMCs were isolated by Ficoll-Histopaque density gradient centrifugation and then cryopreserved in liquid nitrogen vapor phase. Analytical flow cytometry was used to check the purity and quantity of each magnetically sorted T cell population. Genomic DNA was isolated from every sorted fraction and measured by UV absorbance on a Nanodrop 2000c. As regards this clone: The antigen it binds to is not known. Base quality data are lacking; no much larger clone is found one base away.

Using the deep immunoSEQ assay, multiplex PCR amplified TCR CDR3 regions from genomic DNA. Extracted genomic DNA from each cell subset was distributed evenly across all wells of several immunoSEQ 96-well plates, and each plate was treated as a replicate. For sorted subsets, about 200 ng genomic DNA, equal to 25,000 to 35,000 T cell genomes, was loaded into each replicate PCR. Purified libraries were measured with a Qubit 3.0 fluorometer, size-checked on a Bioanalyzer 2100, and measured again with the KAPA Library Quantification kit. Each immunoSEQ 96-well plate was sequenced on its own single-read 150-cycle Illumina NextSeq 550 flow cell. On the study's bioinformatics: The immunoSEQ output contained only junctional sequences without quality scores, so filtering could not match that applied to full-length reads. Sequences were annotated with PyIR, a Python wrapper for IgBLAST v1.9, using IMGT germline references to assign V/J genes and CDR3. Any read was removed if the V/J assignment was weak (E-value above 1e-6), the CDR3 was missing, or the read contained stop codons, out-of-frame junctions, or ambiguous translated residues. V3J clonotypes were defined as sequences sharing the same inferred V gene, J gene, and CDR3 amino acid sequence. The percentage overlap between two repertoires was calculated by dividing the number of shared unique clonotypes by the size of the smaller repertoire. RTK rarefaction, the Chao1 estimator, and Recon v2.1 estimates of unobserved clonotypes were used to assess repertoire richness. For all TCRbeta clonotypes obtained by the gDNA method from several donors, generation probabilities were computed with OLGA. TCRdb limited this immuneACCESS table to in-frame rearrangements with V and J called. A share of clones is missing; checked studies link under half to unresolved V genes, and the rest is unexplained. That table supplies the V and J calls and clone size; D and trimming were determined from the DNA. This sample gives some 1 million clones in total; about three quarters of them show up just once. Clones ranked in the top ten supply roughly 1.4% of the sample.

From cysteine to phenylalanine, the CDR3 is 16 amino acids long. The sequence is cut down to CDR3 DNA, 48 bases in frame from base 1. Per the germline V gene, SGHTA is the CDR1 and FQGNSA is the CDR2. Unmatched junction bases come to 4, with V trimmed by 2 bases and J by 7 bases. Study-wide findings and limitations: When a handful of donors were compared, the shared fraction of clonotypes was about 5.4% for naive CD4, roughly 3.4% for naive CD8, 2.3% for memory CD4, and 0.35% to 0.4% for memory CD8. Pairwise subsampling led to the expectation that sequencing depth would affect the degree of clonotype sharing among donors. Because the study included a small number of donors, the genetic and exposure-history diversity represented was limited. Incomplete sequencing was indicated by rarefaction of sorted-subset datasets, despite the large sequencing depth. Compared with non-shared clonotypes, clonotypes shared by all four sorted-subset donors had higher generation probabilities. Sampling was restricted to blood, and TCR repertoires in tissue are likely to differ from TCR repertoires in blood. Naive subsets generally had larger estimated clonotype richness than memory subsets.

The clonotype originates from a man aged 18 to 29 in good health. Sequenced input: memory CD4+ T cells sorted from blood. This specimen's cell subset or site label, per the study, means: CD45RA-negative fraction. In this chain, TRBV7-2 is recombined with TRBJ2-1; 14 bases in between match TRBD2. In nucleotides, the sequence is TGTGCCAGCAGCTTATCGGGACTAGCGGGAGCTAATGAGCAGTTCTTC. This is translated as CASSLSGLAGANEQFF.